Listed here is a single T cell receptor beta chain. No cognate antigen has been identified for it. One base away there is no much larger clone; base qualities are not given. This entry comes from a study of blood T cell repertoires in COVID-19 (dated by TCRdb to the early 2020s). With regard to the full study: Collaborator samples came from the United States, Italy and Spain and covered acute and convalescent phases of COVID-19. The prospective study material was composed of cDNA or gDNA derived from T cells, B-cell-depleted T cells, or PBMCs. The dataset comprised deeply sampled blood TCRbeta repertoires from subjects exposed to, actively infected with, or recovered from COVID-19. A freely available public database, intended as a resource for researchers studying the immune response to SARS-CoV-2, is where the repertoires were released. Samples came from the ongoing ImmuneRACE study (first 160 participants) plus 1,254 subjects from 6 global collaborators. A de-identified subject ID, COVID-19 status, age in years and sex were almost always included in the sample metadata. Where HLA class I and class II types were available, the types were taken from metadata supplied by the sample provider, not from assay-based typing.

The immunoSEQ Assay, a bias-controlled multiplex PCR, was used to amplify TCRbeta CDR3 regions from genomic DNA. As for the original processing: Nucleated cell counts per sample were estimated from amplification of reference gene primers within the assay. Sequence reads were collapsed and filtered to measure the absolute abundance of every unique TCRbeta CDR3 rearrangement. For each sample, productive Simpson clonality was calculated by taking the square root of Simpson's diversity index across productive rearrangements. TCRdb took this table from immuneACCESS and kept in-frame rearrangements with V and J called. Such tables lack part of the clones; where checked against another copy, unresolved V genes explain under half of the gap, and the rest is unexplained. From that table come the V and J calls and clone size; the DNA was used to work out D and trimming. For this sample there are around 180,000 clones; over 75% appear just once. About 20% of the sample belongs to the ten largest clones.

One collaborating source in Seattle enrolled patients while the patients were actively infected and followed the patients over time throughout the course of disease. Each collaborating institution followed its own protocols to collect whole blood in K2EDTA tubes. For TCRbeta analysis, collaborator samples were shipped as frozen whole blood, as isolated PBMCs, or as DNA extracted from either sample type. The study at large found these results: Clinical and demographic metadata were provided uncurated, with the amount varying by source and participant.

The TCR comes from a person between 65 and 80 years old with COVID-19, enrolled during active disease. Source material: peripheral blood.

The CDR3 sequence is CASSPGTGTEETQYF. The DNA reads as follows: TGTGCCAGCAGCCCCGGGACAGGGACAGAAGAGACCCAGTACTTC. The chain is assembled from TRBV28 and TRBJ2-5; TRBD1 matches 9 bases in the middle. The germline V and J ends show losses of 6 bases and 3 bases respectively, and no gene match explains 8 bases of the junction. Its CDR3 holds 15 amino acids, cysteine through phenylalanine. Kept here is only the CDR3 DNA, which spans 45 bases and is read in frame from base 1. The germline V gene encodes CDR1 MDHEN and CDR2 SYDVKM.